This TCR beta chain stems from a study of naive and memory T cell subsets. The study's findings and limits: In naive cells, over 90% of TCR sequences were seen only once.

About this clonotype itself: Its antigen is not known.

Two oligonucleotides, mixed equimolar, formed the beta constant-region primer covering TRBC1 and TRBC2. Four rounds of PCR amplified the ligated cDNA using nested alpha and beta constant-region primers plus SP2. In TCRdb, the UMI-ligation and nested PCR reads were re-called with MiXCR into one record per CDR3 protein. Of roughly 130,000 distinct CDR3 sequences listed, roughly 32% are singletons. The CDR3 consists of 14 residues. Germline V gives CDR1 MNHEY, CDR2 SVGAGI. V lost 5 bases to trimming and J lost 5 bases; unmatched junction nucleotides: 8. The sample comprised central memory CD4+ T cells from blood. This TCR was recovered from a human donor in good health. The chain joins TRBV6-5 to TRBJ2-5; 7 nucleotides match TRBD1. As DNA, the CDR3 is TGTGCCAGCAGTCCAAGACAGGGCGGGGAGACCCAGTACTTC. It codes for CASSPRQGGETQYF.